Following are 5 T cell receptor beta chains from one sample sequenced in a study of CD8 T cells in Susac syndrome. Reverse transcription of roughly 0.5 to 1 ug RNA was performed with random hexamers. TCRdb processed the immunoSEQ multiplex PCR reads anew with MiXCR; each CDR3 protein has one entry. The table records 100,000 to 150,000 distinct CDR3 sequences, 80% to 95% of them present only once. Sequenced input: CD8+ T cells from PBMCs. These receptors all come from a human donor with multiple sclerosis.

Written as DNA, the CDR3 is TGTGCCAGTAGTTGGAGCGGGCCCACAGATACGCAGTATTTT. Translation: CASSWSGPTDTQYF. This chain links TRBV19 with TRBJ2-3, with D possibly being TRBD2 (6 bases). The germline gives CDR1 LNHDA, CDR2 SQIVND (reference sequence). The V and J ends lost 5 bases and 2 bases respectively, with 11 bases between them. The CDR3 runs 14 residues.

The rearrangement joins TRBV5-6 to TRBJ1-6; TRBD1 is a possible D gene (5 bases). V lost 4 bases and J lost 7, with 21 bases in between. This CDR3 has 17 residues. Germline V CDR1 and CDR2: SGHDT, YYEEEE. The CDR3 DNA sequence: TGTGCCAGCAGCCCGCCGGGACCCTTCGGGGTAAATTCACCCCTCCACTTT. Its translation: CASSPPGPFGVNSPLHF.

The V gene is TRBV20-1, the J gene TRBJ2-7; TRBD2 matches 7 bases. After removal of 5 bases from V and 0 bases from J, the junction contained 4 bases not matched to a gene. The CDR3 runs to 13 residues. CDR1 is DFQATT, CDR2 SNEGSKA, per germline (reference sequence). As DNA, the CDR3 is TGCAGTGCTGCCGAGCGGGGCTCCTACGAGCAGTACGTC. This translates into CSAAERGSYEQYV.

Here the CDR3 reads CASSYPGREQYF. In nucleotides, the CDR3 is TGTGCCAGCAGTTACCCCGGCCGCGAGCAGTACTTC. The rearrangement joins TRBV6-2 or TRBV6-3 to TRBJ2-7; no firm D call. The CDR3 has 12 amino acids. The V end was cut by 2 bases, the J end by 6 bases, with 8 bases between. CDR1 and CDR2 from the germline V gene are MNHEY and SVGEGT.

The chain employs TRBV7-9 and TRBJ2-7, with TRBD1 identical over 7 bases. From germline, CDR1 is SEHNR and CDR2 FQNEAQ (reference sequence). This CDR3 contains 14 residues. With V trimmed by 5 bases and J by 2 bases, 6 bases remained unmatched. CDR3 DNA: TGTGCCAGCAGCCCGCCGGACAGGACCTACGAGCAGTACGTC. Its protein product is CASSPPDRTYEQYV.